Below, 27 T cell receptor beta chains from the same sample are listed, as sequenced in a study of OX40 agonist ivuxolimab in advanced cancers. TCRdb keeps only in-frame clones here, not all; method: immunoSEQ multiplex PCR. The sample has 60,000 to 80,000 clones, 86% seen once. The input for sequencing was CD4+ or CD8+ T cells sorted from blood, taken in a trial of the OX40 agonist ivuxolimab. The source is an adult with an advanced solid tumor such as melanoma, head and neck, liver or kidney cancer.

The chain links TRBV5-5 to TRBJ2-7; D gene ambiguous. The CDR3 is 15 residues long. Germline V gene lookup returns CDR1 SGHKS and CDR2 YYEKEE (reference sequence). Trimming took off 2 bases at V and 3 bases at J, with 15 bases between the two ends. The CDR3 nucleotides are TGTGCCAGCAGCTTTAGGCACTCGAACGACTACGAGCAGTACTTC. Amino acid sequence: CASSFRHSNDYEQYF. Full variable domain (remainder filled in from reference TRBV5-5 and TRBJ2-7): DAGVTQSPTHLIKTRGQQVTLRCSPISGHKSVSWYQQVLGQGPQFIFQYYEKEERGRGNFPDRFSARQFPNYSSELNVNALLLGDSALYLCASSFRHSNDYEQYFGPGTRLTVT.

This clone appeared a few times. This rearrangement joins TRBV6-1 to TRBJ2-3; D call uncertain. The V gene's germline CDR1 is MNHNS and CDR2 SASEGT. CDR3 length: 15 residues. Deletions cut 2 bases from V and 1 base from J, with 10 bases between. CDR3: CASSERNRGTDTQYF. In nucleotides, the CDR3 is TGTGCCAGCAGTGAAAGGAATCGGGGCACAGATACGCAGTATTTT.

This chain connects TRBV19 to TRBJ1-1; 11 nucleotides agree with TRBD1. CDR3 length: 15 residues. Per the germline V gene, CDR1 is LNHDA and CDR2 is SQIVND (reference sequence). The CDR3 DNA follows: TGTGCTTCGAAACCCCCGGGACAGGGGGTTACTGAAGCTTTCTTT. Amino acid sequence: CASKPPGQGVTEAFF.

The CDR3 region is CASSLGQGQETQYF. CDR3 in DNA: TGCGCCAGCAGCTTGGGACAGGGCCAGGAGACCCAGTACTTC. The V call is TRBV5-1, the J call TRBJ2-5, with 7 bases fitting TRBD1. CDR1 and CDR2 (germline): SGHRS, YFSETQ. With 0 bases clipped from V and 5 bases from J, the junction kept 4 bases outside the gene matches. This CDR3 is 14 amino acids long.

This sequence joins TRBV19 and TRBJ1-2; 7 bases agree with TRBD1. V shed 3 bases and J 8 bases; nucleotides not matched to a gene: 6. Per germline, CDR1 LNHDA and CDR2 SQIVND (reference sequence). This CDR3 contains 13 residues. CDR3 protein: CASSIDRDLGYTF. CDR3 DNA: TGTGCCAGTAGTATTGACAGGGATCTCGGCTACACCTTC.

The chain recombines TRBV4-1 with TRBJ2-5, with D tentatively TRBD2 (6 bases). V was cut by 4 bases and J by 4 bases, with 13 bases left in between. CDR3 size: 14 residues. From germline, CDR1 is MGHRA and CDR2 YSYEKL. CDR3 in DNA: TGCGCCAGCAGCCGGGGGGAGGCGGGAGAGACCCAGTACTTC. It codes for CASSRGEAGETQYF.

The chain is built from TRBV9 and TRBJ1-1; D unresolved. The CDR3 totals 15 residues. CDR1 and CDR2 from the germline V gene are SGDLS and YYNGEE. V shed 3 bases and J shed 3 bases, with 15 bases lying between them. CDR3 region: CASSGRSYLDTEAFF. CDR3 bases: TGTGCCAGCAGCGGCCGTAGTTATCTGGACACTGAAGCTTTCTTT.

The rearrangement uses TRBV6-5 and TRBJ1-2; no clear D. The length of the CDR3 is 14 residues. Trimming cost V 4 bases and J 1 base, with 10 bases left between them. From germline, CDR1 is MNHEY and CDR2 SVGAGI. The CDR3 spells CASSFRRDNYGYTF. DNA for the CDR3: TGTGCCAGCAGTTTCCGACGGGATAACTATGGCTACACCTTC.

This chain joins TRBV16 and TRBJ1-1; D is unclear. Trimming took off 2 bases at V and 9 bases at J, with 13 bases between the two ends. The CDR3 has 13 residues. Germline values: CDR1 KGHSY, CDR2 FQNENV. CDR3 in amino acids: CASSQPSGSKAFF. The CDR3 DNA follows: TGTGCCAGCAGCCAACCGTCGGGTTCTAAAGCTTTCTTT.

This clone has more than one count but fewer than ten. V is TRBV2 and J is TRBJ2-7; D is ambiguous. The germline V gene encodes CDR1 SNHLY and CDR2 FYNNEI. The V end was cut by 5 bases, the J end by 3 bases, with 2 bases between. There are 10 residues in the CDR3. CDR3: CASSNYEQYF. DNA of the CDR3: TGTGCCAGCAGTAACTACGAGCAGTACTTC.

The chain employs TRBV4-1 and TRBJ2-3; D possibly corresponds to TRBD2 (6 bases). With 4 bases removed from V and 2 bases from J, the gap between germline ends came to 22 bases. This CDR3 has 18 residues. Germline V gene sequence: CDR1 MGHRA, CDR2 YSYEKL. As DNA, the CDR3 is TGCGCCAGCAGCCGCCGGGCTGGCACCGGGAGCACCACAGATACGCAGTATTTT. Encoded protein: CASSRRAGTGSTTDTQYF.

The V gene is TRBV10-3, the J gene TRBJ1-2; D is ambiguous. The CDR3 is 17 residues long. Germline V gene sequence: CDR1 ENHRY, CDR2 SYGVKD. The V end was cut by 7 bases, the J end by 0 bases, with 21 bases between. CDR3 bases: TGTGCCATCACCGGCGGACCGACGGCTACAGCTAACTATGGCTACACCTTC. It encodes CAITGGPTATANYGYTF.

The chain links TRBV2 to TRBJ2-5; the match to TRBD1 covers 11 bases. V was pared by 11 bases and J by 2 bases, with 4 bases of the junction left unmatched. The CDR3 covers 13 residues. CDR1 and CDR2 (germline): SNHLY, FYNNEI. CDR3 amino acids: CAGQGAWQETQYF. In DNA form, the CDR3 reads TGTGCCGGACAGGGGGCTTGGCAAGAGACCCAGTACTTC.

The gene calls are TRBV7-9 and TRBJ1-2; TRBD1 might be the D (5 bases). Germline lookup yields CDR1 SEHNR and CDR2 FQNEAQ (reference sequence). The germline V and J ends were trimmed by 1 base and 2 bases, with 8 bases remaining between them. The CDR3 loop spans 14 amino acids. CDR3: CASSLEEGNYGYTF. CDR3 in DNA: TGTGCCAGCAGCTTAGAGGAGGGGAACTATGGCTACACCTTC. The variable domain in full, with the rest retrieved from reference TRBV7-9 and TRBJ1-2, is DTGVSQNPRHKITKRGQNVTFRCDPISEHNRLYWYRQTLGQGPEFLTYFQNEAQLEKSRLLSDRFSAERPKGSFSTLEIQRTEQGDSAMYLCASSLEEGNYGYTFGSGTRLTVV.

This clone was counted only a few times. The chain links TRBV7-3 to TRBJ1-6; TRBD1 might be the D (5 bases). Germline CDR1 and CDR2: SGHTA and FQGTGA. CDR3 size: 14 residues. V lost 0 bases and J lost 7, with 7 bases in between. CDR3 in amino acids: CASSLTGRNSPLHF. CDR3 coding DNA: TGTGCCAGCAGCTTAACGGGACGGAATTCACCCCTCCACTTT.

This chain links TRBV10-1 with TRBJ2-5; 16 bases are shared with TRBD2. This CDR3 has 21 amino acids. The trim removed 6 bases at V and 5 bases at J, leaving 21 bases unmatched. The germline V gene has CDR1 WNHNN and CDR2 SYGVQD (reference sequence). The CDR3 DNA reads TGCGCCAGCAGAGCTAAGGGGACTAGCGGGGGGGCCGGGTTATGCCTGGAGACCCAGTACTTC. Translated, it gives CASRAKGTSGGAGLCLETQYF.

The genes are TRBV2 and TRBJ2-3; TRBD1 aligns across 7 bases. This CDR3 spans 14 amino acids. The J segment lost 5 bases and the V segment lost 8 bases, leaving 10 bases of the junction unmatched. CDR1 and CDR2 (germline): SNHLY, FYNNEI. This CDR3 is CASRGTARGDTQYF. Written as DNA, the CDR3 is TGTGCCAGCCGTGGGACAGCCCGGGGAGATACGCAGTATTTT. The full variable domain, rest sourced from reference TRBV2 and TRBJ2-3, is EPEVTQTPSHQVTQMGQEVILRCVPISNHLYFYWYRQILGQKVEFLVSFYNNEISEKSEIFDDQFSVERPDGSNFTLKIRSTKLEDSAMYFCASRGTARGDTQYFGPGTRLTVL.

The chain recombines TRBV6-9 with TRBJ1-6, with 8 bases identical to TRBD1. V trimming: 5 bases; J trimming: 10 bases; junction bases outside the gene matches: 7. This CDR3 has 14 amino acids. Per the germline V gene, CDR1 is MNHGY and CDR2 is SVAAGI. Written as DNA, the CDR3 is TGTGCCAGCAGTCCTGACAGGGGCAGGTCACCCCTCCACTTT. Residues: CASSPDRGRSPLHF.

V and J are TRBV19 and TRBJ1-1, with no clear D. This CDR3 region has 13 residues. The V gene's germline CDR1 is LNHDA and CDR2 SQIVND (reference sequence). V lost 1 base and J lost 3, with 6 bases in between. CDR3 residues: CASSIGADTEAFF. CDR3 nucleotide sequence: TGTGCCAGTAGTATAGGAGCGGACACTGAAGCTTTCTTT.

The chain links TRBV7-2 to TRBJ2-5, with D hard to call. Germline V gene lookup returns CDR1 SGHTA and CDR2 FQGNSA. There are 12 residues in the CDR3. The V gene lost 6 bases and the J gene lost 7 bases, with 12 bases spanning the gap. CDR3 residues: CASRPDEGTQYF. CDR3 DNA sequence: TGTGCCAGCAGACCAGACGAAGGGACCCAGTACTTC. Combining the CDR3 with reference TRBV7-2 and TRBJ2-5 gives the whole variable domain GAGVSQSPSNKVTEKGKDVELRCDPISGHTALYWYRQSLGQGLEFLIYFQGNSAPDKSGLPSDRFSAERTGGSVSTLTIQRTQQEDSAVYLCASRPDEGTQYFGPGTRLLVL.

The CDR3 sequence: CASSVEQLSTDTQYF. In DNA, the CDR3 is TGTGCCAGCAGCGTAGAACAGCTGTCCACAGATACGCAGTATTTT. The gene calls are TRBV9 and TRBJ2-3; D is ambiguous. The germline V gene has CDR1 SGDLS and CDR2 YYNGEE. This CDR3 spans 15 amino acids. V was pared by 0 bases and J by 2 bases, with 10 bases between.

DNA for the CDR3: TGTGCCAGCAGCCTTAAGACGGGACAGTTTTACGAGCAGTACTTC. It translates to CASSLKTGQFYEQYF. The chain joins TRBV11-3 to TRBJ2-7; 7 positions match TRBD1. Germline CDR1 reads SGHNT; CDR2 reads YENEEA. This CDR3 comprises 15 residues. With V trimmed by 5 bases and J by 4 bases, 11 bases remained unmatched.

V gene TRBV5-6 combines with J gene TRBJ1-2, with TRBD1 as a possible D gene (6 bases). Germline V gene sequence: CDR1 SGHDT, CDR2 YYEEEE. The V end was cut by 4 bases, the J end by 4 bases, with 17 bases between. The CDR3 covers 15 residues. The CDR3 here is CASSPLSTGGYGYTF. In DNA form, the CDR3 reads TGTGCCAGCAGCCCACTGTCGACAGGAGGCTATGGCTACACCTTC.

The rearrangement links TRBV28 to TRBJ2-5; TRBD2 aligns across 11 bases. V was clipped by 2 bases and J by 1 base; unmatched bases: 3. The CDR3 loop spans 16 amino acids. Germline V gene sequence: CDR1 MDHEN, CDR2 SYDVKM. CDR3 sequence reads: CASSLTLAGGQETQYF. The CDR3 DNA reads TGTGCCAGCAGTTTAACCCTAGCGGGGGGCCAAGAGACCCAGTACTTC.

The J gene is TRBJ1-6, the V gene TRBV7-8; D ambiguous. The CDR3 consists of 15 residues. Germline loops: CDR1 SGHVS, CDR2 FQNEAQ. V lost 5 bases and J 6 bases, leaving 14 bases between the germline ends. The CDR3 DNA is TGTGCCAGCAGCCCTCCCGGGTCGATTAATTCACCCCTCCACTTT. Amino acid sequence: CASSPPGSINSPLHF.

J is TRBJ2-5 and V is TRBV5-1, with 8 bases identical to TRBD1. The trim removed 4 bases at V and 1 base at J, leaving 3 bases unmatched. The CDR3 length is 14 residues. Germline V lookup: CDR1 SGHRS, CDR2 YFSETQ. CDR3 sequence reads: CASSVTGVQETQYF. The CDR3 nucleotides read TGCGCCAGCAGCGTGACAGGGGTCCAAGAGACCCAGTACTTC.

This sequence joins TRBV27 and TRBJ1-1, with 7 bases identical to TRBD1. V lost 3 bases, J lost 3 bases, and 10 bases stayed unmatched. Germline CDR1 reads MNHEY; CDR2 reads SMNVEV (reference sequence). The CDR3 consists of 16 residues. The CDR3 is CASSFRTGRKDTEAFF. In nucleotides, the CDR3 is TGTGCCAGCAGTTTCCGGACAGGAAGGAAGGACACTGAAGCTTTCTTT.